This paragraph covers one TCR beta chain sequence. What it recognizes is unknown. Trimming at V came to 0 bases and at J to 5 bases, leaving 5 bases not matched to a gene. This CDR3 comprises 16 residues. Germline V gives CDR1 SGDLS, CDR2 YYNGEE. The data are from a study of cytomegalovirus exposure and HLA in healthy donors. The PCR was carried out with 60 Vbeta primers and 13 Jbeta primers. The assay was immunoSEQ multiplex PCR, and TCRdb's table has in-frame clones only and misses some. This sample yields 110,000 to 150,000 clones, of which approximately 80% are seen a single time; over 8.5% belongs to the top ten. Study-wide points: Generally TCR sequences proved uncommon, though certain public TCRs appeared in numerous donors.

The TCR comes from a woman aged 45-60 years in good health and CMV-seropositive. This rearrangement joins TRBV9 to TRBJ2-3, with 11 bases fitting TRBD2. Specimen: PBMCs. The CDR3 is CASSVVSSGGQDTQYF. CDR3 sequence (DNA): TGTGCCAGCAGCGTAGTCTCTAGCGGGGGGCAAGATACGCAGTATTTT.